The 7 T cell receptor beta chains given below trace back to one sample, sequenced in a study of blood T cells in healthy people across ages. Next came a second PCR, run for roughly 7 to 12 cycles, which used a sample-barcoded 5' primer along with a J-beta primer mix. TCRdb analysed the 5' RACE reads with MiXCR anew, one entry per CDR3 protein. The table shows some 900,000 distinct CDR3 sequences, with roughly 48% occurring only once. The material sequenced was blood. These TCRs come from a man younger than 40 in good health.

The V call is TRBV6-2 or TRBV6-3, the J call TRBJ1-1; D gene uncertain. The V and J ends lost 2 bases and 1 base respectively, with 5 bases between them. Germline V CDR1 and CDR2: MNHEY, SVGEGT. CDR3 length: 13 residues. The chain's CDR3 is CASSYAENTEAFF. CDR3 bases: TGTGCCAGCAGTTACGCAGAGAACACTGAAGCTTTCTTT.

This clonotype was observed a few times. The chain employs TRBV3-1 and TRBJ2-5; 8 nucleotides line up with TRBD1. Looked up from germline, CDR1 is LGHDT and CDR2 is YNNKEL (reference sequence). J was trimmed by 6 bases and V by 4 bases; bases with no gene match: 10. CDR3 length: 15 amino acids. In nucleotides, the CDR3 is TGTGCCAGCAGCCCCCCGGGACAGGTTATGAAGACCCAGTACTTC. Protein: CASSPPGQVMKTQYF.

The rearrangement uses TRBV27 and TRBJ1-1, with D tentatively TRBD1 (6 bases). The V end lost 4 bases, the J end lost 0 bases, and 18 bases lay between the germline ends. Germline V gene lookup returns CDR1 MNHEY and CDR2 SMNVEV (reference sequence). The CDR3 contains 17 residues. Here the CDR3 DNA reads TGTGCCAGCAGTTCCCTACAGGGTACTTCGGTGAACACTGAAGCTTTCTTT. Protein: CASSSLQGTSVNTEAFF.

The chain combines TRBV28 with TRBJ1-1; D uncertain. V was clipped by 5 bases and J by 1 base, with 14 bases between them. The CDR3 has 15 amino acids. The V gene's germline CDR1 is MDHEN and CDR2 SYDVKM. Here the CDR3 DNA reads TGTGCCAGCAGTCCCTACGGGAAGGCGAACACTGAAGCTTTCTTT. This gives the protein CASSPYGKANTEAFF. The complete variable domain, with remaining parts taken from reference TRBV28 and TRBJ1-1, reads DVKVTQSSRYLVKRTGEKVFLECVQDMDHENMFWYRQDPGLGLRLIYFSYDVKMKEKGDIPEGYSVSREKKERFSLILESASTNQTSMYLCASSPYGKANTEAFFGQGTRLTVV.

This clonotype was counted many times. The CDR3 bases are TGCAGCGCCCTGCTGGCGCGGGGGGGCTACACAGATACGCAGTATTTT. It encodes CSALLARGGYTDTQYF. V usage is TRBV29-1 and J usage is TRBJ2-3; 9 positions agree with TRBD2. Losses at the gene ends were 7 bases for V and 2 bases for J; bases not matched to a gene: 13. The CDR3 extends over 16 amino acids. Germline CDR1 is SQVTM and CDR2 is ANQGSEA.

The rearrangement joins TRBV24-1 to TRBJ2-3; D possibly corresponds to TRBD1 (6 bases). CDR3 length: 15 residues. The germline gives CDR1 KGHDR, CDR2 SFDVKD. V was pared by 6 bases and J by 2 bases, with 14 bases between. CDR3 region: CATSLGGQSTDTQYF. DNA for the CDR3: TGTGCCACCAGTTTAGGAGGACAGTCCACAGATACGCAGTATTTT.

In this sample, this clonotype turned up a few times. V usage is TRBV28 and J usage is TRBJ2-7, with a possible D match to TRBD2 (6 bases). Trimming shortened V by 5 bases and J by 3 bases, and 14 bases separated the two germline ends. The germline gives CDR1 MDHEN, CDR2 SYDVKM. The CDR3 length is 14 residues. The CDR3 DNA follows: TGTGCCAGCAGTAACGGGCGGGGTGGCTACGAGCAGTACTTC. This sequence encodes CASSNGRGGYEQYF.